This T cell receptor (beta chain) was observed in a study of CD8+ T cells in alopecia areata. Trimming took 3 bases from V and 8 from J, leaving 5 bases between them. Germline V gene sequence: CDR1 SNHLY, CDR2 FYNNEI. The CDR3 runs to 12 residues. Overall study findings and caveats: Many expanded lesional clones persisted during tofacitinib (in both scalp and blood).

The authors extracted RNA and reverse transcribed it into cDNA as the sequencing template. This table comes from immunoSEQ multiplex PCR, and its TCRdb copy is limited to in-frame clones, with some not included. The sample includes 150,000 to 200,000 clones, roughly 60% of them seen just once. As for this clone: Its antigen remains unknown.

Treatment reported: oral pan-JAK inhibitor, 5-10 mg twice daily. This material consisted of CD4+ T cells sorted from blood, taken at week 24, from a patient treated with tofacitinib. This sequence joins TRBV2 and TRBJ1-6, with D uncertain. The TCR sequence derives from a human donor with alopecia areata. The chain's CDR3 is CASSDPDSPLHF. CDR3 nucleotide sequence: TGTGCCAGCAGTGACCCGGATTCACCCCTCCACTTT.